This T cell receptor beta chain was profiled in a study of blood T cell repertoires in COVID-19. Study information: Nucleic acid was either cDNA or gDNA, and it came from T cells, B-cell-depleted T cells, or PBMCs.

Only in-frame clones appear in the TCRdb table, and some are missing; sequencing was by immunoSEQ multiplex PCR. In the table there are about 210,000 clones, 81% of which are singletons. Trimming removed 5 bases from V and 0 bases from J, with 5 bases in between. The CDR3 sequence is 12 residues long. Germline-derived CDR1 and CDR2 are MNHEY and SVGEGT. The TCR was taken from a woman in her 50s with acute COVID-19. Sample: PBMCs or T cells enriched from blood (not recorded which). The V gene is TRBV6-2 or TRBV6-3, the J gene TRBJ2-7; D remains ambiguous. CDR3 DNA: TGTGCCAGCAGTCAGTTCTCCTACGAGCAGTACTTC. Its translation is CASSQFSYEQYF.